This T cell receptor (beta chain) was identified during a study of blood T cell repertoires in COVID-19. Overall study: COVID-19 samples collected from the United States, Italy and Spain covered acute and convalescent phases.

Some clones are missing from TCRdb's copy, which holds only in-frame ones; the method was immunoSEQ multiplex PCR. Among 100,000 to 150,000 clones listed, around 89% were seen once. V lost 4 bases and J lost 8, with 24 bases in between. Germline CDR1 reads KGHSH; CDR2 reads LQKENI. CDR3 size: 17 residues. The receptor's source is a man aged 55-75 years with COVID-19, enrolled during active disease. The V and J genes are TRBV18 and TRBJ1-5; perhaps TRBD1 as D (5 bases). Input material: peripheral blood. CDR3 sequence reads: CASSLSGDGNPGEPQHF. CDR3 bases: TGTGCCAGCTCACTCTCCGGTGATGGGAACCCGGGGGAGCCCCAGCATTTT.